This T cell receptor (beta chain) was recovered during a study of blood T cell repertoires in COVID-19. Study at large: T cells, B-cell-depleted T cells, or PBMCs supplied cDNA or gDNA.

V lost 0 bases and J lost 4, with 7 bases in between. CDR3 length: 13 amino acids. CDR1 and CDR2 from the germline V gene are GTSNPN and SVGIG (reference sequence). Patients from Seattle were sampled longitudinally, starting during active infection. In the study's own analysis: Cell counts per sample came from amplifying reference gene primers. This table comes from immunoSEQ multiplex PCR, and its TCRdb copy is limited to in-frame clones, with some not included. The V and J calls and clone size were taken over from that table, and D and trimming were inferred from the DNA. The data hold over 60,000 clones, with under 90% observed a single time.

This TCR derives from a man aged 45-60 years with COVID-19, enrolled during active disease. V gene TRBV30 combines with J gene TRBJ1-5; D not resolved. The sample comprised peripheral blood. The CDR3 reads CAWSVAGNQPQHF. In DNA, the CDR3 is TGTGCCTGGAGTGTTGCGGGGAATCAGCCCCAGCATTTT.